The rows below give T cell receptor beta chains drawn from one sample of a study of cytomegalovirus exposure and HLA in healthy donors. Assay used: immunoSEQ multiplex PCR; TCRdb lists only in-frame clones, some missing. This table holds about 140,000 clones, approximately 80% found once. The source material was PBMCs. The receptors were gathered from a woman aged 50 to 65 in good health and CMV-seronegative. Both conserved end residues are part of each CDR3. Each record gives: V gene, D gene, clone size, J gene, CDR3 protein, CDR3 DNA. A D gene is named only where the DNA matches it firmly. Some rows mark clone size as missing; the rest say once, few, many or name a class of expanded clone.

TRBV28	TRBD1	.	TRBJ1-2	CASSSFGQGRSYGYTF	TGTGCCAGCAGTTCCTTCGGACAGGGTAGGAGCTATGGCTACACCTTC
TRBV5-1	TRBD1	.	TRBJ2-2	CASSINPTGVGGELFF	TGCGCCAGCAGCATAAATCCGACAGGGGTTGGTGGGGAGCTGTTTTTT
TRBV7-9	.	.	TRBJ2-7	CASSSGGRYEQYF	TGTGCCAGCAGCTCGGGGGGCCGCTACGAGCAGTACTTC
TRBV10-3	.	.	TRBJ2-2	CAVKMYMTGRTGELFF	TGTGCCGTCAAGATGTATATGACAGGAAGGACCGGGGAGCTGTTTTTT
TRBV14	TRBD1	few	TRBJ2-7	CASSLWTGADERGYHEQYF	TGTGCCAGCAGCCTTTGGACAGGGGCGGACGAGAGGGGGTATCACGAGCAGTACTTC
TRBV6-6	.	.	TRBJ1-5	CASSFIDRNQPQHF	TGTGCCAGCAGTTTCATCGACAGAAATCAGCCCCAGCATTTT
TRBV6-6	.	.	TRBJ2-7	CASSYSIAQNYEQYF	TGTGCCAGCAGTTACTCGATAGCTCAAAACTACGAGCAGTACTTC
TRBV28	TRBD2	.	TRBJ2-7	CASSCPRLAGSLGQYF	TGTGCCAGCAGTTGCCCACGCCTAGCGGGGAGTTTAGGGCAGTACTTC
TRBV6-5	.	.	TRBJ2-7	CASSRGRGEQYF	TGTGCCAGCAGTAGGGGTCGAGGCGAGCAGTACTTC
TRBV7-3	.	.	TRBJ2-3	CASSLTNRGTDTQYF	TGTGCCAGCAGCTTAACGAACAGGGGCACAGATACGCAGTATTTT
TRBV6-6	.	.	TRBJ1-2	CASSYSLQGHGYTF	TGTGCCAGCAGTTACTCTCTGCAGGGGCATGGCTACACCTTC
TRBV6-1	TRBD1	.	TRBJ1-5	CASSVTGVGQPQHF	TGTGCCAGCAGTGTCACAGGGGTGGGCCAGCCCCAGCATTTT
TRBV27	.	once	TRBJ1-5	CASSLSVNQPQHF	TGTGCCAGCAGTTTATCCGTCAATCAGCCCCAGCATTTT
TRBV5-6	.	.	TRBJ2-7	CASSLQNSLYEQYF	TGTGCCAGCAGCTTACAGAATTCTTTATACGAGCAGTACTTC
TRBV6-6	.	.	TRBJ2-7	CASSYSGTLTYEQYF	TGTGCCAGCAGTTACTCCGGGACTCTAACCTACGAGCAGTACTTC
TRBV5-4	.	.	TRBJ1-4	CASSLAGNEKLFF	TGTGCCAGCAGCTTGGCCGGTAATGAAAAACTGTTTTTT
TRBV19	.	.	TRBJ1-5	CASSRQGPRPQHF	TGTGCCAGTAGTAGGCAGGGGCCCCGACCCCAGCATTTT
TRBV12-5	TRBD1	.	TRBJ2-3	CASGLVQGPDTQYF	TGTGCTAGTGGTTTGGTACAGGGGCCAGATACGCAGTATTTT
TRBV7-9	TRBD2	.	TRBJ2-1	CASSKRDVGNNEQFF	TGTGCCAGCAGCAAGCGGGACGTGGGGAACAATGAGCAGTTCTTC
TRBV21-1	.	.	TRBJ2-6	CASGQGNSGANVLTF	TGTGCCAGCGGACAGGGAAACTCTGGGGCCAACGTCCTGACTTTC
TRBV5-6	.	.	TRBJ1-1	CASSLARMNTEAFF	TGTGCCAGCAGCTTAGCCCGCATGAACACTGAAGCTTTCTTT
TRBV7-2	TRBD1	.	TRBJ1-2	CASSLATGDGYTF	TGTGCCAGCAGCTTAGCTACAGGGGATGGCTACACCTTC
TRBV6-4	TRBD2	once	TRBJ2-5	CASSESGGAETQYF	TGTGCCAGCAGTGAGAGCGGGGGGGCTGAAACCCAGTACTTC
TRBV4-3	TRBD2	once	TRBJ2-3	CASSQATRGGRDTQYF	TGCGCCAGCAGCCAAGCAACGCGGGGGGGCAGAGATACGCAGTATTTT
TRBV2	.	.	TRBJ1-5	CASKAGNQPQHF	TGTGCCAGCAAGGCGGGGAACCAGCCCCAGCATTTT
TRBV5-1	TRBD1	few	TRBJ1-1	CASSPDIQGVEAFF	TGCGCCAGCAGCCCAGATATACAGGGGGTTGAAGCTTTCTTT
TRBV28	TRBD2	.	TRBJ2-3	CASGAGGTQYF	TGTGCCAGCGGGGCGGGAGGCACGCAGTATTTT
TRBV28	TRBD1	few	TRBJ1-1	CASSTLSGGQGGPEAFF	TGTGCCAGCAGTACCTTGTCGGGGGGGCAGGGGGGTCCTGAAGCTTTCTTT
TRBV10-3	.	.	TRBJ1-2	CAISESVDRMVSGYTF	TGTGCCATCAGTGAGTCCGTAGACAGAATGGTCAGTGGCTACACCTTC
TRBV7-2	TRBD1	.	TRBJ2-3	CASSRGQGRGGTQYF	TGTGCCAGCAGCCGCGGACAGGGACGAGGAGGTACGCAGTATTTT
TRBV7-9	.	.	TRBJ2-4	CASSLGGSRGGIQYF	TGTGCCAGCAGCTTAGGGGGCAGCCGAGGGGGCATTCAGTACTTC
TRBV5-6	TRBD1	once	TRBJ1-6	CASSFGTGISYNSPLHF	TGTGCCAGCAGCTTTGGGACAGGTATCTCCTATAATTCACCCCTCCACTTT